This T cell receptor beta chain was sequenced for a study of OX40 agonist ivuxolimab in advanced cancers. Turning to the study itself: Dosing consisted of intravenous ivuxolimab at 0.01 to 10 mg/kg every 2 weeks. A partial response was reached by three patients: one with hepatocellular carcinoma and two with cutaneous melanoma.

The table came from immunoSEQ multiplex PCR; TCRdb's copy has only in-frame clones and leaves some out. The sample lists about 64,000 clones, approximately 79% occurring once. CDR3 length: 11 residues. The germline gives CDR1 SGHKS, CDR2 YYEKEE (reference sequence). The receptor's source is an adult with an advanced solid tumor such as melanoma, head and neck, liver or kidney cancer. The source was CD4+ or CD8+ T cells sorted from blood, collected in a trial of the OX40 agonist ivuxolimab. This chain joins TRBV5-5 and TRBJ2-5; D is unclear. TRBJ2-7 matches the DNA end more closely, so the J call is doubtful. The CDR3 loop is CASSFGYEQYF. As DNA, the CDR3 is TGTGCCAGCAGCTTCGGCTACGAGCAGTACTTC.